This TCR beta chain emerged from a study of metastatic and nonmetastatic thyroid tumors. Whole-study context: Where malignant and benign thyroid patients were concerned, repertoires were compared across blood and tumor or nodule tissue. Study-wide points: For both blood and tumor, malignant thyroid tumors reportedly showed significantly higher TCR beta diversity than benign nodules did.

Methods used by the authors: CDR3 differences across clinicopathological groups were used to build a distant-metastasis classifier for papillary thyroid cancer. TCRdb re-clonotyped the PCR reads through MiXCR. It is TCRdb's table, rather than the study itself, that gives the V and J calls and clone size. Of about 25,000 clones listed, around 20% are singletons. Germline V gives CDR1 LNHDA, CDR2 SQIVND (reference sequence). This CDR3 is built from 15 residues. V shed 2 bases and J shed 8 bases, with 18 bases lying between them. As regards this clone: Its antigen is not identified.

No patient received treatment before thyroid surgery. The origin of this receptor is a male donor with papillary thyroid cancer or a benign thyroid nodule (not recorded which). Some clones in this sample may be carry-over from other donors' samples. This chain connects TRBV19 to TRBJ2-5; the D is unclear. What was sequenced was blood. The CDR3 reads CASSILLGCLDTQYF. In DNA form, the CDR3 reads TGTGCCAGTAGTATACTCCTAGGATGTTTAGATACCCAGTACTTC. Full variable domain (remainder filled in from reference TRBV19 and TRBJ2-5): DGGITQSPKYLFRKEGQNVTLSCEQNLNHDAMYWYRQDPGQGLRLIYYSQIVNDFQKGDIAEGYSVSREKKESFPLTVTSAQKNPTAFYLCASSILLGCLDTQYFGPGTRLLVL.